This is a list of T cell receptor beta chains from one sample in a study of CD8 T cells in Susac syndrome. TCRdb itself ran the immunoSEQ multiplex PCR reads through MiXCR, one entry per CDR3 protein. The sample holds a few hundred thousand distinct CDR3 sequences, 90% to 95% seen once. Material: CD8+ T cells from PBMCs. The origin of the receptors is a human donor with multiple sclerosis. The CDR3 runs from the conserved cysteine through the conserved F or W. A D gene is named only where the DNA matches it firmly. Expanded clones get a size class; other rows say once, few or many, or leave the size out.

d_gene	abundance	v_gene	j_gene	len	CDR3nt	CDR3aa
TRBD1	.	TRBV29-1	TRBJ2-3	13	TGCAGCGCCCTGACAGGGGGCGGGGATACGCAGTATTTT	CSALTGGGDTQYF
TRBD2	.	TRBV11-3	TRBJ2-3	16	TGTGCCAGCAGTCCTACTAGCGGGGGTGTCACAGATACGCAGTATTTT	CASSPTSGGVTDTQYF
TRBD1	.	TRBV30	TRBJ1-6	13	TGTGCCTGGACCCGGGACAGCAATTCACCCCTCCACTTT	CAWTRDSNSPLHF
.	.	TRBV24-1	TRBJ2-1	17	TGTGCCACCAGTGATTTGGACCGGGACACACCCTACAATGAGCAGTTCTTC	CATSDLDRDTPYNEQFF
.	.	TRBV7-3	TRBJ1-6	15	TGTGCCAGCAGCTTAACTTCCCAGGCGAATTCACCCCTCCACTTT	CASSLTSQANSPLHF
TRBD2	.	TRBV4-1	TRBJ2-1	15	TGCGCCAGCAGCCAATTCGGGGGGTCCTACAATGAGCAGTTCTTC	CASSQFGGSYNEQFF
.	once	TRBV20-1	TRBJ2-7	15	TGCAGTGCTAGAGATCTCCATAGCGCTAGCTACGAGCAGTACTTC	CSARDLHSASYEQYF
.	.	TRBV20-1	TRBJ2-1	19	TGCAGTGCTAGAGGAACCGGGACTCTATATGGGAGCTCCTACAATGAGCAGTTCTTC	CSARGTGTLYGSSYNEQFF
.	.	TRBV29-1	TRBJ1-1	14	TGCAGCGTTGAAGAGAAGGGCCCGAACACTGAAGCTTTCTTT	CSVEEKGPNTEAFF
TRBD2	.	TRBV15	TRBJ2-3	13	TGTGCCACCCGGGGACTAGCGGGGGTTACGCAGTATTTT	CATRGLAGVTQYF
TRBD2	.	TRBV29-1	TRBJ2-1	17	TGCAGCGCCCCACGTTTTTCGGCTAGCGGGAGAGACGATGAGCAGTTCTTC	CSAPRFSASGRDDEQFF
TRBD2	few	TRBV4-1	TRBJ2-3	19	TGCGCCAGCAGCCCCCAGGAGACTAGCGGTATCCTGTGGACAGATACGCAGTATTTT	CASSPQETSGILWTDTQYF
.	.	TRBV7-9	TRBJ1-2	15	TGTGCCAGCAGTCCACCTGGTAGAGCGCGTGATGGCTACACCTTC	CASSPPGRARDGYTF
.	.	TRBV7-9	TRBJ2-6	15	TGTGCCAGCAGCTCCCCCCCTATCGGGGCCAACGTCCTGACTTTC	CASSSPPIGANVLTF
TRBD2	.	TRBV20-1	TRBJ2-1	14	TGCAGTGCTACGGGATACGGGACTAGCGATGAGCAGTTCTTC	CSATGYGTSDEQFF
.	.	TRBV27	TRBJ2-4	17	TGTGCCAGCAGTTTAAGTGGGGGGGCCCTCACCAAAAACATTCAGTACTTC	CASSLSGGALTKNIQYF
.	.	TRBV6-2/TRBV6-3	TRBJ1-1	14	TGTGCCAGCAGTTTAGTCTTCATGAACACTGAAGCTTTCTTT	CASSLVFMNTEAFF
.	.	TRBV12-3/TRBV12-4	TRBJ1-1	12	TGTGCCAGCAGTTTTGGAGGAGCTGAAGCTTTCTTT	CASSFGGAEAFF
.	.	TRBV12-3/TRBV12-4	TRBJ1-2	12	TGTGCCAGCCGACAGACCTTGGATGGCCACACCTTC	CASRQTLDGHTF
.	.	TRBV7-9	TRBJ2-7	12	TGTGCCAGCAGCATGGGGACCTACGAGCAGTACTTC	CASSMGTYEQYF
.	.	TRBV7-9	TRBJ2-7	13	TGTGCCAGCAGCTTAGTTTCGGTGCACGAGCAGTACTTC	CASSLVSVHEQYF
.	once	TRBV7-9	TRBJ2-7	13	TGTGCCAGCAGCCGACAGGACTATTACGAGCAGTACTTC	CASSRQDYYEQYF
.	.	TRBV7-9	TRBJ1-2	16	TGTGCCAGCAGCCCCCCCCTGACGTCTTCTAACTATGGCTACACCTTC	CASSPPLTSSNYGYTF
.	.	TRBV28	TRBJ1-2	12	TGTGCCAGCAGTGACCCGGAGAGAGGCTACACCTTC	CASSDPERGYTF
TRBD2	once	TRBV2	TRBJ2-1	17	TGTGCCATCATAATTGGGGTAGGACGGGAGGGCCAGGACGAGCAGTTCTTC	CAIIIGVGREGQDEQFF
.	.	TRBV5-1	TRBJ1-1	13	TGCGCCAGCAGCTTGGGAGCGGGAGATGAAGCTTTCTTT	CASSLGAGDEAFF
.	.	TRBV6-5	TRBJ1-2	15	TGTGCCAGCAGTTATGGTCAGCAATACTTCTATGGCTACACCTTC	CASSYGQQYFYGYTF
.	.	TRBV4-3	TRBJ2-7	16	TGCGCCAGCAGCCCGAGTTTAGCGGAGAGCTCCTACGAGCAGTACTTC	CASSPSLAESSYEQYF
TRBD1	.	TRBV7-9	TRBJ2-7	17	TGTGCCAGCAGCTCAAACCTACAGGGGGCAATGCCCTACGAGCAGTACTTC	CASSSNLQGAMPYEQYF
.	.	TRBV5-6	TRBJ1-6	12	TGTGCCAGCAGCTTGGACTTTTCACCCCTCCACTTT	CASSLDFSPLHF
.	.	TRBV15	TRBJ1-4	15	TGTGCCACCAGCAGGGTGGACAGCCCTAATGAAAAACTGTTTTTT	CATSRVDSPNEKLFF
.	.	TRBV5-1	TRBJ1-2	16	TGCGCCAGCAGCTTATCCAGGGCCATTGAATCCTATGGCTACACCTTC	CASSLSRAIESYGYTF
.	once	TRBV30	TRBJ1-3	17	TGTGCCTGGAGTGTGATTTTGGGAGGGGATGCTGGAAACACCATATATTTT	CAWSVILGGDAGNTIYF
.	.	TRBV7-2	TRBJ1-1	17	TGTGCCAGCAGCTTAGCAACAGTGCCCTCGGCTGCTACTGAAGCTTTCTTT	CASSLATVPSAATEAFF
.	.	TRBV11-2	TRBJ2-3	13	TGTGCCACACCGGATGATAGAGGAGATACGCAGTATTTT	CATPDDRGDTQYF
.	.	TRBV7-9	TRBJ2-1	14	TGTGCCAGCAGTTTGGACCCGTCGGACAATGAGCAGTTCTTC	CASSLDPSDNEQFF
.	.	TRBV4-3	TRBJ2-2	15	TGCGCCAGCAGCCAAGAGAGCCTTCTAAGGGGGGAGCTGTTTTTT	CASSQESLLRGELFF
TRBD2	.	TRBV5-6	TRBJ2-3	18	TGTGCCAGCAGCCCTTCCCCGGGACTAGCTAGCCGCACAGATACGCAGTATTTT	CASSPSPGLASRTDTQYF
TRBD2	.	TRBV4-3	TRBJ2-1	16	TGCGCCAGCAGCCAAGATTTTAGCGGGCTTTTCAATGAGCAGTTCTTC	CASSQDFSGLFNEQFF
.	.	TRBV28	TRBJ1-5	16	TGTGCCAGCAGTTTTCGGGGGCATAGAAGCAATCAGCCCCAGCATTTT	CASSFRGHRSNQPQHF
TRBD1	.	TRBV20-1	TRBJ1-4	14	TGCAGTGCTAGAGGGGACAGGGAGGGTGAAAAACTGTTTTTT	CSARGDREGEKLFF
.	.	TRBV9	TRBJ1-1	13	TGTGCCAGCAGCGTTTCAGCGGGCACTGAAGCTTTCTTT	CASSVSAGTEAFF
TRBD1	.	TRBV25-1	TRBJ1-2	16	TGTGCCAGCAGTGAATTGGGACAGGGAGGTAACTATGGCTACACCTTC	CASSELGQGGNYGYTF
.	.	TRBV7-8	TRBJ2-3	18	TGTGCCAGCAGCTTAGTGGCCGGGGCTCTCACTAGCACAGATACGCAGTATTTT	CASSLVAGALTSTDTQYF
.	.	TRBV1	TRBJ2-3	14	TGCACCAGCCCAACTCAGTTTCGGAAAGATACGCAGTATTTT	CTSPTQFRKDTQYF
.	.	TRBV6-2/TRBV6-3	TRBJ2-7	14	TGTGCCAGCAGTTACACGGGGAGGCGTTACGAGCAGTACTTC	CASSYTGRRYEQYF
TRBD1	.	TRBV19	TRBJ1-1	14	TGTGCCAGTAGTGTTTGGACAGGGAACACTGAAGCTTTCTTT	CASSVWTGNTEAFF
.	.	TRBV7-8	TRBJ2-1	15	TGTGCCAGCAGCTCCCCGGGCGGAAGGTCCAATGAGCAGTTCTTC	CASSSPGGRSNEQFF
.	.	TRBV27	TRBJ1-2	13	TGTGCCAGCGCCGGGACCATCTGGGAAGGCTACACCTTC	CASAGTIWEGYTF
.	once	TRBV11-2	TRBJ2-2	15	TGTGCCAGCGCAAGTTTTCGTTGGTACACCGGGGAGCTGTTTTTT	CASASFRWYTGELFF
.	once	TRBV4-2	TRBJ2-1	17	TGTGCCAGCAGCCAAGACGGGGAGGGGGGGAACTACAATGAGCAGTTCTTC	CASSQDGEGGNYNEQFF
TRBD1	.	TRBV3-1	TRBJ1-2	18	TGTGCCAGCAGCCAAGATCCGGCAGGGACAGACCCTGCCGGTGGCTACACCTTC	CASSQDPAGTDPAGGYTF
.	once	TRBV4-1	TRBJ2-3	17	TGCGCCAGCAGCCAAGATTCAGGTGTAGGTAGCACAGATACGCAGTATTTT	CASSQDSGVGSTDTQYF
.	.	TRBV7-9	TRBJ2-5	14	TGTGCCAGCAGCCCGCCGGTAGCGTTGGAGACCCAGTACTTC	CASSPPVALETQYF
TRBD2	.	TRBV19	TRBJ2-5	15	TGTGCCAGTAGTACCCGACTAGCGGCCCTAGAGACCCAGTACTTC	CASSTRLAALETQYF
.	.	TRBV2	TRBJ1-3	15	TGTGCCAGCAGTGAAGCGCGTTTAAGAGGAAACACCATATATTTT	CASSEARLRGNTIYF
.	.	TRBV4-3	TRBJ2-1	16	TGCGCCAGCAGCCAAGATTGGAGGACCTCCTACAATGAGCAGTTCTTC	CASSQDWRTSYNEQFF
.	.	TRBV9	TRBJ1-5	15	TGTGCCAGCAGTGAGGGGGGAAATAGCAATCAGCCCCAGCATTTT	CASSEGGNSNQPQHF
TRBD2	once	TRBV20-1	TRBJ2-5	16	TGCAGTGCTAGAATGGCGGCTAGCGGGAGAGGAGAGACCCAGTACTTC	CSARMAASGRGETQYF
.	.	TRBV13	TRBJ2-1	16	TGTGCCAGCAGCCCTGACCCCTCCAGCTCCTACAATGAGCAGTTCTTC	CASSPDPSSSYNEQFF